This TCR beta chain came from a study of CD8 T cells in ankylosing spondylitis. The study, taken as a whole, reports: Reportedly, matched ankylosing spondylitis synovial fluid was significantly enriched for disease-linked clones. Ankylosing spondylitis blood seemed to carry a telltale TCR beta motif made of several highly homologous variants.

Comment on this clonotype: What it binds is not known.

TCRdb re-called the 5' RACE reads through MiXCR, storing one row per CDR3 protein. Found here are 750,000 to 850,000 distinct CDR3 sequences, 10% to 15% of them singletons; the top ten hold just over 0.5%. Sequenced sample: blood, either unsorted or a sorted T cell fraction (not recorded which). The receptor was isolated from a male donor with ankylosing spondylitis.

The CDR3 region is CSARDRGGTGANQPQHF. The CDR3 nucleotides read TGCAGTGCTAGAGATCGAGGGGGGACGGGGGCAAATCAGCCCCAGCATTTT. This chain uses TRBV20-1 with TRBJ1-5; D might be TRBD1 (6 bases). Germline CDR1 is DFQATT and CDR2 is SNEGSKA (reference sequence). V was cut by 0 bases and J by 4 bases, with 19 bases left in between. The CDR3 length is 17 residues.